This T cell receptor (beta chain) originates from a study of T cells after yellow fever vaccination. Study-level points and caveats: Most primary-vaccination clones reappeared after the booster (about 97% CD4, about 88% CD8).

V lost 4 bases and J lost 4, with 18 bases in between. This CDR3 region has 16 residues. Germline V lookup: CDR1 SGHNT, CDR2 YYREEE (reference sequence). TCRdb processed the 5' RACE reads anew with MiXCR; each CDR3 protein has one entry. The repertoire holds hundreds of thousands of distinct CDR3 sequences, with about 17% as singletons. This clonotype was seen repeatedly, ten times or more. What it binds is unknown. The sample here was PBMCs, taken about 5 days after the first yellow fever vaccination. This clonotype was obtained from a man between 18 and 29 years old who received the YFV17D yellow fever vaccine. The chain carries TRBV5-4 and TRBJ1-5; D is unresolved. CDR3 amino acids: CASSPTPGDTNQPQHF. CDR3 DNA: TGTGCCAGCAGCCCGACGCCGGGAGACACTAATCAGCCCCAGCATTTT.